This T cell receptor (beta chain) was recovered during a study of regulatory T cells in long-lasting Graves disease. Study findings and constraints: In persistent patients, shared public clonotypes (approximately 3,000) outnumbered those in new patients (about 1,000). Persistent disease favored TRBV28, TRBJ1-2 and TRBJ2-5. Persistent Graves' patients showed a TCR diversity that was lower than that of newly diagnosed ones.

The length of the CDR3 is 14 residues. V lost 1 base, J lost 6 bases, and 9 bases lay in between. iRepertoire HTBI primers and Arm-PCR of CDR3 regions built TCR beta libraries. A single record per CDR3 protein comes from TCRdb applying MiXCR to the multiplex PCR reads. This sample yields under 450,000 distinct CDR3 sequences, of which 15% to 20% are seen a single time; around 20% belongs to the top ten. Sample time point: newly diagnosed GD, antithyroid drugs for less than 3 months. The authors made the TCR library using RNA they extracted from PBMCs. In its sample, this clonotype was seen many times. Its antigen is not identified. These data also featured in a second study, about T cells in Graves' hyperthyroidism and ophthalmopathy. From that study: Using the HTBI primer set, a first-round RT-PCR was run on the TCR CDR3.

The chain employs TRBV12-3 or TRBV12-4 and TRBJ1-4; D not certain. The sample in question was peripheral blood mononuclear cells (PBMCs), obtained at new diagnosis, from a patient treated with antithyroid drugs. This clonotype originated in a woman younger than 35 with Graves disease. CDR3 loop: CASSLVFTDEKLFF. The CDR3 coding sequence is TGTGCCAGCAGTTTAGTTTTCACAGATGAAAAACTGTTTTTT.